Following are 28 T cell receptor beta chains from one sample sequenced in a study of OX40 agonist ivuxolimab in advanced cancers. Profiled with immunoSEQ multiplex PCR; TCRdb holds only in-frame clones, not every one. The sample has tens of thousands of clones, 85% seen once. The sequencing used CD4+ or CD8+ T cells sorted from blood, collected in a trial of the OX40 agonist ivuxolimab. All receptors derive from an adult with an advanced solid tumor such as melanoma, head and neck, liver or kidney cancer.

This clone was picked up a small number of times. J is TRBJ2-7 and V is TRBV2; D call uncertain. Matching the DNA end better, TRBJ2-5 makes the J call doubtful. Germline CDR1 is SNHLY and CDR2 is FYNNEI. The CDR3 extends over 11 amino acids. CDR3 bases: TGTGCCAGCACCCAGGACCAGACCCAGTACTTC. This gives the protein CASTQDQTQYF.

J is TRBJ2-7 and V is TRBV6-1; 7 nucleotides match TRBD1. V lost 2 bases, J lost 0 bases, and 4 bases stayed unmatched. CDR1 is MNHNS and CDR2 is SASEGT in the germline V gene. The CDR3 runs 15 residues. The CDR3 nucleotides are TGTGCCAGCAGTGAACTTGGGACAGTCTCCTACGAGCAGTACTTC. Protein sequence: CASSELGTVSYEQYF.

The chain carries TRBV19 and TRBJ1-1, with D hard to call. V was trimmed by 6 bases and J by 5 bases, leaving 22 bases between them. The CDR3 length is 16 residues. Germline V gene sequence: CDR1 LNHDA, CDR2 SQIVND (reference sequence). CDR3 DNA: TGTGCCAGTAGGAGAAATTCCGGGGAGGGAGGGACTGAAGCTTTCTTT. Protein product: CASRRNSGEGGTEAFF.

The V and J genes are TRBV30 and TRBJ1-4; D gene ambiguous. V lost 7 bases, J lost 3 bases, and 12 bases lay in between. The CDR3 is made up of 13 amino acids. The germline gives CDR1 GTSNPN, CDR2 SVGIG (reference sequence). CDR3 nucleotide sequence: TGTGCCTTGGCCGAGCAGGCTAATGAAAAACTGTTTTTT. Translated, it gives CALAEQANEKLFF. Together with reference TRBV30 and TRBJ1-4, the CDR3 gives the full variable domain: SQTIHQWPATLVQPVGSPLSLECTVEGTSNPNLYWYRQAAGRGLQLLFYSVGIGQISSEVPQNLSASRPQDRQFILSSKKLLLSDSGFYLCALAEQANEKLFFGSGTQLSVL.

The chain carries TRBV7-9 and TRBJ2-3; a weak D match, TRBD2 (6 bases). V dropped 5 bases and J dropped 1 base, with 13 bases sitting between them. Germline CDR1 reads SEHNR; CDR2 reads FQNEAQ (reference sequence). The CDR3 loop spans 15 amino acids. Here the CDR3 DNA reads TGTGCCAGCAGCCCCCGGGGGACTCGCACAGATACGCAGTATTTT. Translating it yields CASSPRGTRTDTQYF. The whole variable domain, remainder taken from reference TRBV7-9 and TRBJ2-3, is DTGVSQNPRHKITKRGQNVTFRCDPISEHNRLYWYRQTLGQGPEFLTYFQNEAQLEKSRLLSDRFSAERPKGSFSTLEIQRTEQGDSAMYLCASSPRGTRTDTQYFGPGTRLTVL.

The rearrangement joins TRBV14 to TRBJ1-4; D is undetermined. Trimming stripped 2 bases from V and 7 bases from J, with 8 bases between. The CDR3 runs 13 residues. Germline V gives CDR1 SGHDN, CDR2 FVKESK. CDR3 sequence reads: CASSQSRGEKLFF. The CDR3, as DNA: TGTGCCAGCAGCCAATCCCGGGGTGAAAAACTGTTTTTT.

This rearrangement joins TRBV30 to TRBJ2-3, with 7 bases matching TRBD2. This CDR3 has 15 amino acids. Trimming cost V 0 bases and J 4 bases; bases outside gene matches: 7. Germline V gene sequence: CDR1 GTSNPN, CDR2 SVGIG (reference sequence). The CDR3 nucleotides are TGTGCCTGGAGTGTACTTGGGGGGGTCCCAGATACGCAGTATTTT. The encoded protein is CAWSVLGGVPDTQYF.

The V gene is TRBV19, the J gene TRBJ1-2; D is unclear. V lost 3 bases and J lost 8, with 16 bases in between. CDR1 is LNHDA, CDR2 SQIVND, per germline (reference sequence). The CDR3 loop spans 14 amino acids. CDR3 DNA sequence: TGTGCCAGTAGTATGGACGAGCGGGGTGGAGGCTACACCTTC. Its protein product is CASSMDERGGGYTF.

The chain carries TRBV10-3 and TRBJ2-7; D gene unclear. The CDR3 totals 16 residues. Trimming removed 3 bases at V and 0 bases at J, with 15 bases between. Germline CDR1 is ENHRY and CDR2 is SYGVKD. Here the CDR3 reads CAISDVVGSRSYEQYF. For the CDR3, the DNA is TGTGCCATCAGTGACGTGGTCGGCAGTCGCTCCTACGAGCAGTACTTC.

The J gene is TRBJ1-5, the V gene TRBV9, with D possibly matching TRBD1 (6 bases). The V gene's germline CDR1 is SGDLS and CDR2 YYNGEE. With 0 bases removed from V and 2 bases from J, the gap between germline ends came to 18 bases. The CDR3 has 18 residues. The CDR3 reads CASSVVRGTGLGNQPQHF. The CDR3 nucleotides read TGTGCCAGCAGCGTAGTCAGGGGAACAGGGCTCGGCAATCAGCCCCAGCATTTT. Filled out from reference TRBV9 and TRBJ1-5, the complete variable domain reads DSGVTQTPKHLITATGQRVTLRCSPRSGDLSVYWYQQSLDQGLQFLIQYYNGEERAKGNILERFSAQQFPDLHSELNLSSLELGDSALYFCASSVVRGTGLGNQPQHFGDGTRLSIL.

The chain has TRBV6-1 and TRBJ1-1; D uncertain. V was trimmed by 10 bases and J by 0 bases, leaving 18 bases between them. The CDR3 totals 15 residues. Germline assignment: CDR1 MNHNS and CDR2 SASEGT. As DNA, the CDR3 is TGTGCCACCAATCAAATTGGGCGGGTGAACACTGAAGCTTTCTTT. The encoded protein is CATNQIGRVNTEAFF.

V gene TRBV4-1 combines with J gene TRBJ2-4; D ambiguous. This CDR3 spans 13 amino acids. V was shortened by 0 bases and J by 6 bases, with 6 bases between the two germline ends. Per germline, CDR1 MGHRA and CDR2 YSYEKL. CDR3 amino acids: CASSQDTLNIQYF. The CDR3 coding sequence is TGCGCCAGCAGCCAAGATACCTTAAACATTCAGTACTTC.

The chain couples TRBV10-3 to TRBJ1-6; TRBD1 is a possible D gene (5 bases). Trimming pared 3 bases from V and 8 bases from J, leaving 11 bases between. The CDR3 extends over 14 amino acids. Germline lookup yields CDR1 ENHRY and CDR2 SYGVKD. CDR3 in DNA: TGTGCCATCAGTGAACGTCGGGGGGATTCACCCCTCCACTTT. As protein: CAISERRGDSPLHF.

The chain combines TRBV11-2 with TRBJ2-6, with no clear D. The CDR3 is 15 residues long. Germline CDR1 and CDR2: SGHAT and FQNNGV. Trimming removed 3 bases at V and 4 bases at J, with 10 bases between. CDR3 nucleotide sequence: TGTGCCAGCAGCTTGTTGGGATCCGGGGCCAACGTCCTGACTTTC. Its protein product is CASSLLGSGANVLTF.

The chain uses TRBV2 and TRBJ2-1; the D gene is possibly TRBD2 (5 bases). Trimming removed 5 bases at V and 0 bases at J, with 11 bases between. Germline V gene sequence: CDR1 SNHLY, CDR2 FYNNEI. CDR3 length: 15 amino acids. The CDR3 region has the DNA TGTGCCAGCAGTACGGGGTTTAGCTCCTACAATGAGCAGTTCTTC. Encoded protein: CASSTGFSSYNEQFF. Looking up the rest from reference TRBV2 and TRBJ2-1 gives the full variable domain: EPEVTQTPSHQVTQMGQEVILRCVPISNHLYFYWYRQILGQKVEFLVSFYNNEISEKSEIFDDQFSVERPDGSNFTLKIRSTKLEDSAMYFCASSTGFSSYNEQFFGPGTRLTVL.

The J gene is TRBJ2-3, the V gene TRBV7-6; D is tentatively TRBD1 or TRBD2 (6 bases each). Trimming took off 5 bases at V and 2 bases at J, with 14 bases between the two ends. This CDR3 contains 15 residues. Germline CDR1 and CDR2: SGHVS and FNYEAQ. As DNA, the CDR3 is TGTGCCAGCAGCGTCCCTTGGGGGGCCACAGATACGCAGTATTTT. Amino acids: CASSVPWGATDTQYF.

This chain joins TRBV2 and TRBJ2-3, with TRBD2 matching 11 bases. CDR1 SNHLY and CDR2 FYNNEI come from the germline V gene. V was clipped by 6 bases and J by 7 bases; unmatched bases: 9. CDR3 length: 15 amino acids. The CDR3 region is CASSRLAGSVNTQYF. As DNA, the CDR3 is TGTGCCAGCAGCCGACTAGCGGGATCCGTAAATACGCAGTATTTT.

The J gene is TRBJ2-3, the V gene TRBV7-8, with 7 bases aligning to TRBD1. This CDR3 has 14 residues. The V segment lost 5 bases and the J segment 5 bases; nucleotides outside the gene matches: 7. The germline V gene has CDR1 SGHVS and CDR2 FQNEAQ. The CDR3 coding sequence is TGTGCCAGCAGCCCGCGGACAGGAGGAGATACGCAGTATTTT. It yields the protein CASSPRTGGDTQYF.

In DNA, the CDR3 is TGCGCCAGCAGCGGCGGGCCCCAAGGTTACGAGCAGTACTTC. It translates to CASSGGPQGYEQYF. J is TRBJ2-7 and V is TRBV5-1, with a weak D call TRBD2 (5 bases). V lost 4 bases and J lost 4, with 15 bases in between. The CDR3 length is 14 residues. Germline V gene lookup returns CDR1 SGHRS and CDR2 YFSETQ.

CDR3 sequence: CASNWGETQYF. CDR3 nucleotides: TGTGCCAGCAACTGGGGAGAGACCCAGTACTTC. The gene calls are TRBV6-5 and TRBJ2-5, with D unclear. Between the trimmed V and J ends, which lost 7 bases and 4 bases, there was a span of 7 bases. CDR3 size: 11 residues. Germline lookup yields CDR1 MNHEY and CDR2 SVGAGI.

The chain has TRBV14 and TRBJ2-7; TRBD1 is a possible D gene (5 bases). Trimming removed 2 bases at V and 6 bases at J, with 8 bases between. CDR3 size: 12 residues. Germline V CDR1 and CDR2: SGHDN, FVKESK. The chain's CDR3 is CASSQQGSEQYF. The CDR3 DNA sequence: TGTGCCAGCAGCCAACAGGGTTCCGAGCAGTACTTC. Based on the CDR3 plus reference TRBV14 and TRBJ2-7, the full variable domain is EAGVTQFPSHSVIEKGQTVTLRCDPISGHDNLYWYRRVMGKEIKFLLHFVKESKQDESGMPNNRFLAERTGGTYSTLKVQPAELEDSGVYFCASSQQGSEQYFGPGTRLTVT.

The chain joins TRBV27 to TRBJ2-7, with a weak D call TRBD2 (5 bases). V gave up 4 bases and J gave up 2 bases, with 15 bases separating them. CDR1 is MNHEY, CDR2 SMNVEV, per germline (reference sequence). The CDR3 consists of 15 residues. In DNA, the CDR3 is TGTGCCAGCAGTTCCCCCCGAGGGCAGACCTACGAGCAGTACTTC. It codes for CASSSPRGQTYEQYF.

This CDR3 reads CASSQEAWASTEAFF. For the CDR3, the DNA is TGCGCCAGCAGCCAAGAGGCGTGGGCGTCCACTGAAGCTTTCTTT. The rearrangement links TRBV4-1 to TRBJ1-1; D unclear. The CDR3 is 15 amino acids. Trimming cost V 0 bases and J 4 bases, with 12 bases left between them. The germline V gene encodes CDR1 MGHRA and CDR2 YSYEKL.

The rearrangement joins TRBV7-9 to TRBJ1-4; 8 bases are shared with TRBD1. Germline values: CDR1 SEHNR, CDR2 FQNEAQ (reference sequence). Trimming cost V 3 bases and J 12 bases; bases outside gene matches: 9. CDR3 length: 14 residues. DNA of the CDR3: TGTGCCAGCAGCTTGGGGTCAGGGGGCGGTGAACTGTTTTTT. This gives the protein CASSLGSGGGELFF.

The chain joins TRBV27 to TRBJ1-3; D ambiguous. The CDR3 is 14 amino acids. Germline assignment: CDR1 MNHEY and CDR2 SMNVEV (reference sequence). V lost 5 bases, J lost 6 bases, and 14 bases lay in between. CDR3 DNA: TGTGCCAGCAGTCCCGGGTTGTCAGCAAACACCATATATTTT. Translating gives CASSPGLSANTIYF.

The chain carries TRBV7-3 and TRBJ2-7; no firm D call. Germline V gene sequence: CDR1 SGHTA, CDR2 FQGTGA. Trimming stripped 5 bases from V and 2 bases from J, with 13 bases between. This CDR3 comprises 14 residues. Here the CDR3 DNA reads TGTGCCAGCAGCCCCTCGGTCGGGCCCTACGAGCAGTACTTC. This gives the protein CASSPSVGPYEQYF.

The chain joins TRBV19 to TRBJ1-4, with 10 bases fitting TRBD1. Per the germline V gene, CDR1 is LNHDA and CDR2 is SQIVND (reference sequence). Germline trimming cut 5 bases from V and 5 bases from J; bases unmatched to any gene: 5. This CDR3 spans 15 amino acids. CDR3: CASSPRTGGNEKLFF. The CDR3 nucleotides are TGTGCCAGTAGTCCACGGACAGGGGGGAATGAAAAACTGTTTTTT. Filled out from reference TRBV19 and TRBJ1-4, the complete variable domain reads DGGITQSPKYLFRKEGQNVTLSCEQNLNHDAMYWYRQDPGQGLRLIYYSQIVNDFQKGDIAEGYSVSREKKESFPLTVTSAQKNPTAFYLCASSPRTGGNEKLFFGSGTQLSVL.

This clone occurred a few times. The V and J genes are TRBV9 and TRBJ2-7; 8 bases line up with TRBD2. Unmatched junction bases numbered 9, after V lost 4 bases and J lost 3 bases. The CDR3 is 15 amino acids. Germline loops: CDR1 SGDLS, CDR2 YYNGEE. In nucleotides, the CDR3 is TGTGCCAGCAGCCCTGGATCGGGACTAGGCTACGAGCAGTACTTC. Encoded protein: CASSPGSGLGYEQYF. Supplemented by reference TRBV9 and TRBJ2-7, the full variable domain reads DSGVTQTPKHLITATGQRVTLRCSPRSGDLSVYWYQQSLDQGLQFLIQYYNGEERAKGNILERFSAQQFPDLHSELNLSSLELGDSALYFCASSPGSGLGYEQYFGPGTRLTVT.